This TCR beta chain was recovered during a study of cytomegalovirus exposure and HLA in healthy donors (dated 2017 in TCRdb). About the study as a whole: A later analysis indicated that the 130 or so validation repertoires were generated on the platform also employed for the roughly 720 repertoires of the first cohort. A separate validation cohort of some 130 different subjects was used in addition to the 666-subject first cohort. To predict cytomegalovirus infection status, the study combined high-throughput TCR immunosequencing, statistical association of individual TCRs with disease status, and machine learning. The study aimed to test whether cataloging public T cell receptors could reveal signatures of past pathogen exposure. Results and caveats for the whole study, not just this receptor: Cytomegalovirus status was reported to be diagnosed by the classifier with high specificity and sensitivity in both the original and validation cohorts. A later analysis had no HLA typing for the validation cohort, so co-occurrence there was scored across all 120 repertoires. In the study, about 150 TCR beta chains were listed as associated with cytomegalovirus. While some public TCRs were present in many individuals, most TCR sequences turned up only very rarely across donors. A few of the identified cytomegalovirus-associated TCR beta chains were confirmed in vitro to be specific for cytomegalovirus antigens. According to the authors, the approach could potentially be generalized to other disease states and immunological phenotypes. A later analysis found that TCRs clustered in the first cohort also tended to co-occur in the roughly 120 validation repertoires, with approximately 94% of cluster scores above 0.

Separate from the approximately 670-subject first cohort, the validation cohort of about 120 subjects was the group to which the donors belonged. To prepare the library, the immunoSEQ multiplex PCR assay was applied. The study's own analysis went as follows. A statistical classification framework was developed to diagnose cytomegalovirus status using the catalog of TCR beta chain sequences. TCRdb took this table from immuneACCESS and kept in-frame rearrangements with V and J called. Such tables lack part of the clones; where checked against another copy, unresolved V genes explain under half of the gap, and the rest is unexplained. V and J calls and clone size follow that table, whereas D and trimming were derived from the DNA. Present in this sample are around 52,000 clones, roughly 88% of which were seen just once. In total, the top ten clones hold 6% to 8% of the sample. As for this clone: The specificity of this receptor is unknown. Per-base quality was not reported, and no clone a single base away is much larger than it.

As encoded in the germline V gene, CDR1 is SNHLY while CDR2 is FYNNEI. There are 13 amino acids in the CDR3, from cysteine to phenylalanine inclusive. The kept DNA is CDR3 alone, 39 bases in frame from the first base. Relative to germline, V is missing 7 bases and J is missing 10 bases, with 10 bases of the junction outside any gene match. The rearrangement joined TRBV2 to TRBJ2-1, with 7 bases aligning to TRBD1. What was sequenced was PBMCs. This clonotype originated in a woman aged 30 to 39 in good health and CMV-seronegative. The CDR3 region has the sequence CASKRGQTLEQFF. The DNA sequence reads TGTGCCAGCAAGAGGGGACAGACCTTAGAGCAGTTCTTC. When the CDR3 is completed using the reference TRBV2 and TRBJ2-1 genes on either side, the full variable domain is EPEVTQTPSHQVTQMGQEVILRCVPISNHLYFYWYRQILGQKVEFLVSFYNNEISEKSEIFDDQFSVERPDGSNFTLKIRSTKLEDSAMYFCASKRGQTLEQFFGPGTRLTVL.